These 25 T cell receptor beta chains share one sample of origin, sequenced in a study of pediatric ulcerative colitis. Profiled with immunoSEQ multiplex PCR; TCRdb holds only in-frame clones, not every one. The sample comprises about 5,800 clones, roughly 89% of which are singletons, and roughly 2% rests with the top ten. Sample: blood. These TCRs come from a girl between 10 and 17 years old who was a control in a study of pediatric ulcerative colitis.

V and J are TRBV10-3 and TRBJ2-3; D is perhaps TRBD1 or TRBD2 (5 bases each). V was pared by 9 bases and J by 2 bases, with 9 bases between. This CDR3 spans 12 amino acids. Germline CDR1 ENHRY, CDR2 SYGVKD. DNA for the CDR3: TGTGCCATGGGACGAGACACAGATACGCAGTATTTT. It encodes CAMGRDTDTQYF.

Note on this clone: The germline gene is not matched at one end of the junction; a read error may be the cause. The chain has TRBV4-2 and TRBJ1-1; D is unclear. The CDR3 is made up of 15 amino acids. The germline CDR1 and CDR2 sequences are LGHNA and YNFKEQ. The CDR3 DNA is TGTGCCAGCAGGCAAGGGAGAGGGAGGGACACTGAAGCTTTCTTT. It is translated as CASRQGRGRDTEAFF.

This clone was observed a few times. V usage is TRBV29-1 and J usage is TRBJ1-4; D is ambiguous. The CDR3 length is 13 residues. Deletions cut 3 bases from V and 5 bases from J, with 10 bases between. CDR1 SQVTM and CDR2 ANQGSEA come from the germline V gene. The CDR3 region is CSVDAAGNEKLFF. CDR3 DNA sequence: TGCAGCGTTGATGCGGCAGGAAATGAAAAACTGTTTTTT. The whole variable domain, filled in from reference TRBV29-1 and TRBJ1-4, reads SAVISQKPSRDICQRGTSLTIQCQVDSQVTMMFWYRQQPGQSLTLIATANQGSEATYESGFVIDKFPISRPNLTFSTLTVSNMSPEDSSIYLCSVDAAGNEKLFFGSGTQLSVL.

V usage is TRBV7-2 and J usage is TRBJ1-3; D may be TRBD1 (6 bases). V was trimmed by 0 bases and J by 0 bases, leaving 12 bases between them. The germline V gene encodes CDR1 SGHTA and CDR2 FQGNSA. The CDR3 is 17 amino acids. The DNA for the CDR3 is TGTGCCAGCAGCTTAGCAGGCAGGGGTCCCTCTGGAAACACCATATATTTT. Amino acids: CASSLAGRGPSGNTIYF.

The V gene is TRBV5-5, the J gene TRBJ2-5, with D unresolved. V shed 0 bases and J shed 0 bases, with 3 bases lying between them. Germline lookup yields CDR1 SGHKS and CDR2 YYEKEE (reference sequence). This CDR3 spans 13 amino acids. As DNA, the CDR3 is TGTGCCAGCAGCTTGGACTACCAAGAGACCCAGTACTTC. Its protein is CASSLDYQETQYF. Looking up the rest from reference TRBV5-5 and TRBJ2-5 gives the full variable domain: DAGVTQSPTHLIKTRGQQVTLRCSPISGHKSVSWYQQVLGQGPQFIFQYYEKEERGRGNFPDRFSARQFPNYSSELNVNALLLGDSALYLCASSLDYQETQYFGPGTRLLVL.

The rearrangement links TRBV29-1 to TRBJ2-7, with D unresolved. CDR3 length: 11 amino acids. V shed 1 base and J shed 0 bases, with 1 base lying between them. Germline V CDR1 and CDR2: SQVTM, ANQGSEA. CDR3 residues: CSVEVSYEQYF. The CDR3 DNA reads TGCAGCGTTGAAGTCTCCTACGAGCAGTACTTC.

J is TRBJ1-1 and V is TRBV19; 7 bases agree with TRBD1. J was trimmed by 0 bases and V by 5 bases; bases with no gene match: 3. CDR1 LNHDA and CDR2 SQIVND come from the germline V gene (reference sequence). The CDR3 length is 14 residues. The DNA of the CDR3 is TGTGCCAGTAGTGTCGGGACAGTGAACACTGAAGCTTTCTTT. This gives the protein CASSVGTVNTEAFF. Full variable domain (rest looked up from reference TRBV19 and TRBJ1-1): DGGITQSPKYLFRKEGQNVTLSCEQNLNHDAMYWYRQDPGQGLRLIYYSQIVNDFQKGDIAEGYSVSREKKESFPLTVTSAQKNPTAFYLCASSVGTVNTEAFFGQGTRLTVV.

V usage is TRBV7-2 and J usage is TRBJ2-7; 12 positions agree with TRBD1. J was trimmed by 2 bases and V by 5 bases; bases with no gene match: 1. Looked up from germline, CDR1 is SGHTA and CDR2 is FQGNSA. The CDR3 loop spans 14 amino acids. The CDR3 sequence: CASSGTGGTYEQYF. Here the CDR3 DNA reads TGTGCCAGCAGCGGGACAGGGGGCACCTACGAGCAGTACTTC.

A word on this clone: An end of the junction does not agree with germline; a read error may underlie this. The gene calls are TRBV10-3 and TRBJ1-4; 9 bases are a match to TRBD1. The CDR3 loop spans 16 amino acids. Germline loops: CDR1 ENHRY, CDR2 SYGVKD. In DNA, the CDR3 is TGTGCCATCAGTTCCGGGACAGGGAGTACCAATGATAAACTGTTTTTT. Its translation is CAISSGTGSTNDKLFF.

The V call is TRBV9, the J call TRBJ2-1, with TRBD2 matching 10 bases. CDR3 length: 17 amino acids. V gave up 1 base and J gave up 2 bases; unmatched junction bases: 6. Per germline, CDR1 SGDLS and CDR2 YYNGEE. The CDR3 region is CASSVRSGTSAYNEQFF. The CDR3 DNA reads as TGTGCCAGCAGCGTACGGTCTGGGACTAGCGCCTACAATGAGCAGTTCTTC.

The chain carries TRBV6-5 and TRBJ2-1; 10 positions agree with TRBD2. V trimming: 0 bases; J trimming: 6 bases; junction bases outside the gene matches: 5. The CDR3 spans 16 residues. In germline, CDR1 is MNHEY, CDR2 SVGAGI. In DNA form, the CDR3 reads TGTGCCAGCAGTTACTCGTTAGCGGGAGGAGCCAATGAGCAGTTCTTC. Residues: CASSYSLAGGANEQFF.

V usage is TRBV7-6 and J usage is TRBJ1-5; D is uncertain. CDR1 is SGHVS and CDR2 is FNYEAQ in the germline V gene. The length of the CDR3 is 13 residues. Trimming pared 0 bases from V and 0 bases from J, leaving 0 bases between. The CDR3 spells CASSLASNQPQHF. The CDR3 DNA sequence: TGTGCCAGCAGCTTAGCTAGCAATCAGCCCCAGCATTTT.

This chain connects TRBV4-1 to TRBJ2-2; 8 bases are a match to TRBD1. This CDR3 spans 14 amino acids. Germline-derived CDR1 and CDR2 are MGHRA and YSYEKL. J was trimmed by 7 bases and V by 6 bases; bases with no gene match: 7. This CDR3 reads CASSLTGGSGELFF. CDR3 in DNA: TGCGCCAGCAGTCTCACAGGGGGAAGCGGGGAGCTGTTTTTT.

The J gene is TRBJ2-1, the V gene TRBV25-1, with 12 bases that match TRBD2. CDR3 length: 17 amino acids. V lost 2 bases and J lost 4; bases outside the gene matches: 6. In germline, CDR1 is MGHDK, CDR2 SYGVNS. The CDR3 loop reads CASSERPSGRGYNEQFF. DNA of the CDR3: TGTGCCAGCAGTGAAAGACCTAGCGGGAGGGGGTACAATGAGCAGTTCTTC.

Remarks on this clone: The CDR3 ends on some other residue instead of the conserved phenylalanine or tryptophan, so this is likely a read error. No DNA is shown, since the ends of the CDR3 on it are uncertain; the CDR3 is the one TCRdb lists. V is TRBV28 and J is TRBJ2-7; the table's D call, TRBD1, has no DNA check behind it. From its first to its last residue, the CDR3 has 13 amino acids. Germline V gene lookup returns CDR1 MDHEN and CDR2 SYDVKM. CDR3 loop: CASSLLTGTGLDI.

A single count supports this clone. V usage is TRBV9 and J usage is TRBJ2-1; 11 bases agree with TRBD2. Germline V gene lookup returns CDR1 SGDLS and CDR2 YYNGEE. The length of the CDR3 is 20 residues. Trimming took 2 bases from V and 9 from J; bases not matched to a gene: 22. CDR3 in amino acids: CASSVLPGTSGRGHPGEQFF. CDR3 sequence (DNA): TGTGCCAGCAGCGTGTTACCCGGGACTAGCGGAAGAGGGCACCCTGGTGAGCAGTTCTTC.

The chain is built from TRBV29-1 and TRBJ2-5; maybe TRBD1 (5 bases). The CDR3 is 12 residues long. The V gene lost 5 bases and the J gene lost 5 bases, with 12 bases spanning the gap. Germline V CDR1 and CDR2: SQVTM, ANQGSEA. The CDR3 protein is CSVYQGDETQYF. CDR3 bases: TGCAGCGTTTACCAGGGTGACGAGACCCAGTACTTC.

This sequence joins TRBV5-1 and TRBJ2-5, with 8 bases that match TRBD1. Germline trimming cut 4 bases from V and 5 bases from J; bases unmatched to any gene: 13. Germline loops: CDR1 SGHRS, CDR2 YFSETQ. The CDR3 sequence is 16 residues long. The CDR3 sequence: CASSPGQGGFLETQYF. The CDR3, as DNA: TGCGCCAGCAGCCCCGGACAGGGAGGCTTCTTGGAGACCCAGTACTTC. Together with reference TRBV5-1 and TRBJ2-5, the CDR3 gives the full variable domain: KAGVTQTPRYLIKTRGQQVTLSCSPISGHRSVSWYQQTPGQGLQFLFEYFSETQRNKGNFPGRFSGRQFSNSRSEMNVSTLELGDSALYLCASSPGQGGFLETQYFGPGTRLLVL.

This clone was counted once. V usage is TRBV28 and J usage is TRBJ1-3; D is possibly TRBD1 (6 bases). The germline V gene encodes CDR1 MDHEN and CDR2 SYDVKM. The CDR3 totals 18 residues. The V gene lost 5 bases and the J gene lost 1 base, with 21 bases spanning the gap. In nucleotides, the CDR3 is TGTGCCAGCAGTCGTTCCACTTTCAGGGGTTGGTCTGGAAACACCATATATTTT. Translating it yields CASSRSTFRGWSGNTIYF. Looking up the rest from reference TRBV28 and TRBJ1-3 gives the full variable domain: DVKVTQSSRYLVKRTGEKVFLECVQDMDHENMFWYRQDPGLGLRLIYFSYDVKMKEKGDIPEGYSVSREKKERFSLILESASTNQTSMYLCASSRSTFRGWSGNTIYFGEGSWLTVV.

The J gene is TRBJ2-3, the V gene TRBV15; the D is unclear. The germline V gene has CDR1 LNHNV and CDR2 YYDKDF (reference sequence). Trimming stripped 4 bases from V and 6 bases from J, with 11 bases between. CDR3 length equals 13 residues. The CDR3 DNA follows: TGTGCCACCAGCAAGTTCCCCCCTGATACGCAGTATTTT. Protein product: CATSKFPPDTQYF.

CDR3 residues: CASSIKPGLAGGELFF. CDR3 bases: TGTGCCAGCAGCATAAAACCGGGACTAGCAGGCGGGGAGCTGTTTTTT. This chain uses TRBV9 with TRBJ2-2, with 9 bases lining up with TRBD2. Germline CDR1 reads SGDLS; CDR2 reads YYNGEE. The CDR3 has 16 residues. The trim removed 4 bases at V and 7 bases at J, leaving 11 bases unmatched.

The CDR3 loop is CASSVDKTAIYF. The CDR3 region has the DNA TGTGCCAGCAGCGTAGATAAAACCGCCATATATTTT. The V call is TRBV9, the J call TRBJ1-3; D remains ambiguous. Germline CDR1 SGDLS, CDR2 YYNGEE. This CDR3 is built from 12 residues. Between the trimmed V and J ends, which lost 0 bases and 11 bases, there was a span of 9 bases. The full variable domain, rest sourced from reference TRBV9 and TRBJ1-3, is DSGVTQTPKHLITATGQRVTLRCSPRSGDLSVYWYQQSLDQGLQFLIQYYNGEERAKGNILERFSAQQFPDLHSELNLSSLELGDSALYFCASSVDKTAIYFGEGSWLTVV.

The chain recombines TRBV9 with TRBJ2-3, with D perhaps being TRBD1 or TRBD2 (5 bases each). Trimming pared 4 bases from V and 0 bases from J, leaving 12 bases between. The CDR3 consists of 15 residues. In germline, CDR1 is SGDLS, CDR2 YYNGEE. CDR3 in DNA: TGTGCCAGCAGCTCAGGGACCACAAGCACAGATACGCAGTATTTT. It specifies CASSSGTTSTDTQYF.

This rearrangement joins TRBV28 to TRBJ1-5; D is unclear. Germline lookup yields CDR1 MDHEN and CDR2 SYDVKM. The CDR3 covers 13 residues. V was pared by 5 bases and J by 6 bases, with 11 bases between. CDR3 bases: TGTGCCAGCAGTACGACCGTAGGTCAGCCCCAGCATTTT. Its protein product is CASSTTVGQPQHF.

The chain combines TRBV27 with TRBJ1-1, with a tentative D call TRBD1 (5 bases). The CDR3 is 15 residues long. Germline CDR1 and CDR2: MNHEY and SMNVEV (reference sequence). Between the trimmed V and J ends, which lost 2 bases and 0 bases, there was a span of 10 bases. The CDR3 is CASSLQGLMNTEAFF. CDR3 sequence (DNA): TGTGCCAGCAGTTTACAGGGACTGATGAACACTGAAGCTTTCTTT.